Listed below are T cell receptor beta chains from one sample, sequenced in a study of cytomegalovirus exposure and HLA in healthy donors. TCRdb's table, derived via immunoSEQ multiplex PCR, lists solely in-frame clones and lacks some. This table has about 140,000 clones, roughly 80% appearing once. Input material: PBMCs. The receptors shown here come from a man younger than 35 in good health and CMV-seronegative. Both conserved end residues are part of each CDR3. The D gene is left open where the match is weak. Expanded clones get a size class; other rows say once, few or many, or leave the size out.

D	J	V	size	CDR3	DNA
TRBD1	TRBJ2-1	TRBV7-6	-	CASSLAAGDRGLNEQFF	TGTGCCAGCAGCTTAGCGGCTGGGGACAGGGGGCTCAATGAGCAGTTCTTC
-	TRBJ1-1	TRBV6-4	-	CASSVLLNTEAFF	TGTGCCAGCAGTGTATTGTTGAACACTGAAGCTTTCTTT
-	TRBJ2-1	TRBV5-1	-	CASSLEGDRGDEQFF	TGCGCCAGCAGCTTGGAAGGAGACCGCGGGGATGAGCAGTTCTTC
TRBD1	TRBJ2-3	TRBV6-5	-	CATLGTGVPDTQYF	TGTGCCACCTTGGGCACAGGGGTCCCAGATACGCAGTATTTT
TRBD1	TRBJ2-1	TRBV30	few	CAWSVGTGVFMVSYNEQFF	TGTGCCTGGAGTGTTGGGACAGGGGTGTTCATGGTCTCCTACAATGAGCAGTTCTTC
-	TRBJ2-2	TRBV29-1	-	CSVDDRTAGELFF	TGCAGCGTTGACGATAGGACTGCCGGGGAGCTGTTTTTT
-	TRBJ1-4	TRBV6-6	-	CASGHSLNEKLFF	TGTGCCTCTGGGCACAGCCTTAATGAAAAACTGTTTTTT
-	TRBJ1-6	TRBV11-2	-	CASSLIGQNSPLHF	TGTGCCAGCAGCTTAATCGGACAGAATTCACCCCTCCACTTT
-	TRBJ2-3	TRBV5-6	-	CASSATLAGVVDTQYF	TGTGCCAGCAGCGCCACCCTTGCAGGGGTGGTAGATACGCAGTATTTT
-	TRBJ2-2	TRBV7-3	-	CASREGANTGELFF	TGTGCCAGCAGGGAGGGGGCTAACACCGGGGAGCTGTTTTTT
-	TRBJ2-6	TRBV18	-	CASSPLARASSGANVLTF	TGTGCCAGCTCACCACTCGCCAGGGCGAGCTCTGGGGCCAACGTCCTGACTTTC
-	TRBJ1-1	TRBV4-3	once	CASSQVGMNTEAFF	TGCGCCAGCAGCCAAGTTGGCATGAACACTGAAGCTTTCTTT
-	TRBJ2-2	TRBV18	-	CASSPWQGTNTGELFF	TGTGCCAGCTCACCATGGCAGGGGACGAACACCGGGGAGCTGTTTTTT
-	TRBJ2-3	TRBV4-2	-	CASSQDRTVEGDTQYF	TGTGCCAGCAGCCAAGATCGGACAGTTGAAGGGGATACGCAGTATTTT
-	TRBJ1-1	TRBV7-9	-	CASTPTRETFF	TGTGCCAGCACCCCTACTAGGGAAACTTTCTTT
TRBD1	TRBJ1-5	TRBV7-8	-	CASSLYGIGDSINSNQPQHF	TGTGCCAGCAGCTTATATGGGATTGGGGACAGCATCAATAGCAATCAGCCCCAGCATTTT
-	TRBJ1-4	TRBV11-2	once	CASSLQGNEKLFF	TGTGCCAGCAGCTTACAGGGTAATGAAAAACTGTTTTTT
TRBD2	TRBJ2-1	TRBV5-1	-	CASSAGLNSYNEQFF	TGCGCCAGCAGCGCGGGACTAAACTCCTACAATGAGCAGTTCTTC
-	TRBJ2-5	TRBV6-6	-	CASSYRVVETQYF	TGTGCCAGCAGTTACCGGGTGGTAGAGACCCAGTACTTC
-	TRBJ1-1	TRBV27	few	CASRDWGLNTEAFF	TGTGCCAGCAGAGACTGGGGACTCAACACTGAAGCTTTCTTT
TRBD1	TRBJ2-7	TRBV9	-	CASSVGQGIGEQYF	TGTGCCAGCAGCGTAGGACAGGGCATCGGCGAGCAGTACTTC
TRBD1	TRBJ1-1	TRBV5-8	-	CASSTRQGSFAEAFF	TGTGCCAGCAGCACCCGACAGGGGTCTTTCGCTGAAGCTTTCTTT
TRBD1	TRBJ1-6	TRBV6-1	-	CASSEVYRGTEHSPLHF	TGTGCCAGCAGTGAAGTATATAGGGGGACAGAGCATTCACCCCTCCACTTT
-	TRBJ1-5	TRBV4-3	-	CASSPEPGDPITKPQHF	TGCGCCAGCAGCCCAGAGCCAGGCGACCCCATTACAAAGCCCCAGCATTTT
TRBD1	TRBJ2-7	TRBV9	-	CASSARDSSYEQYF	TGTGCCAGCAGCGCCCGGGACAGCTCCTACGAGCAGTACTTC
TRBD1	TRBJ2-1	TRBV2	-	CASRGQEARDEQFF	TGTGCCAGCAGGGGACAGGAGGCTAGGGATGAGCAGTTCTTC
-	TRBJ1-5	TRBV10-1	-	CASRTQGISQPQHF	TGCGCCAGCAGGACACAGGGAATCAGTCAGCCCCAGCATTTT
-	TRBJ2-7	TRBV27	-	CASGRDGVYEQYF	TGTGCCAGCGGGCGGGACGGAGTCTACGAGCAGTACTTC
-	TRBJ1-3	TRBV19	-	CASSTGKGNTIYF	TGTGCCAGTAGTACAGGGAAAGGAAACACCATATATTTT
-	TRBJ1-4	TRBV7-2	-	CASSRDRANEKLFF	TGTGCCAGCAGCCGCGACAGAGCTAATGAAAAACTGTTTTTT
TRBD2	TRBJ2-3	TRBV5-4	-	CASSWGSGGADTQYF	TGTGCCAGCAGCTGGGGGAGCGGGGGGGCAGATACGCAGTATTTT
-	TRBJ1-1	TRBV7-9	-	CASSWTPTNTEAFF	TGTGCCAGCAGCTGGACACCCACGAACACTGAAGCTTTCTTT
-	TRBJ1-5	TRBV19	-	CASSWDWGSPQHF	TGTGCCAGTAGTTGGGACTGGGGATCTCCCCAGCATTTT
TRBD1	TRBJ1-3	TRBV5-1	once	CASSLEGQGAFFGGGNTIYF	TGCGCCAGCAGCTTGGAAGGACAGGGGGCTTTCTTCGGGGGAGGAAACACCATATATTTT
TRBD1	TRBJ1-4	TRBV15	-	CATSRDRGSEKLFF	TGTGCCACCAGCAGAGACAGGGGGTCTGAAAAACTGTTTTTT
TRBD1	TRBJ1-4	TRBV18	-	CASSTEQGENEKLFF	TGTGCCAGCTCAACCGAACAGGGGGAGAATGAAAAACTGTTTTTT
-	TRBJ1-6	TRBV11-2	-	CASSPGLPNSPLHF	TGTGCCAGCAGCCCAGGACTTCCAAATTCACCCCTCCACTTT
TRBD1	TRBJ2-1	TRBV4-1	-	CASSQNRGLNNEQFF	TGCGCCAGCAGCCAAAACAGGGGTTTAAACAATGAGCAGTTCTTC
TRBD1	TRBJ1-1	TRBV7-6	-	CASSLGAGGSTEAFF	TGTGCCAGCAGCTTAGGCGCAGGGGGATCGACTGAAGCTTTCTTT
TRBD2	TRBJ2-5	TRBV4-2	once	CASSQVALAGEETQYF	TGTGCCAGCAGCCAAGTGGCACTAGCGGGGGAGGAGACCCAGTACTTC
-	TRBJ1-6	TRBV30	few	CAWSSLDRSSSPLHF	TGTGCCTGGAGTTCCCTCGACAGGTCTAGTTCACCCCTCCACTTT
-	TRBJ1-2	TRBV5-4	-	CASSPRREVYGYTF	TGTGCCAGCAGCCCCCGCCGGGAGGTCTATGGCTACACCTTC
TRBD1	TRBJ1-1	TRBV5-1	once	CASLQGAGMNTEAFF	TGCGCCAGCCTACAGGGGGCCGGCATGAACACTGAAGCTTTCTTT
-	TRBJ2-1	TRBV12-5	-	CASGLLMRLDWTGNEQFF	TGTGCTAGTGGTTTGCTGATGCGTCTTGACTGGACGGGGAATGAGCAGTTCTTC
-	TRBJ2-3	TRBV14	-	CASSQHNTQYF	TGTGCCAGCAGCCAACACAATACGCAGTATTTT
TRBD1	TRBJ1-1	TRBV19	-	CASSIGRGAEAFF	TGTGCCAGTAGTATAGGCAGGGGGGCTGAAGCTTTCTTT
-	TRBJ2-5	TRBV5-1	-	CASSPGHKAETQYF	TGCGCCAGCAGCCCGGGACACAAGGCGGAGACCCAGTACTTC
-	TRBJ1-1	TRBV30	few	CAWTPPGYTEAFF	TGTGCCTGGACCCCCCCGGGGTACACTGAAGCTTTCTTT
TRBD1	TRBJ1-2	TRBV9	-	CASSVARTGGDGPYGYTF	TGTGCCAGCAGCGTAGCGCGGACAGGGGGCGATGGTCCCTATGGCTACACCTTC